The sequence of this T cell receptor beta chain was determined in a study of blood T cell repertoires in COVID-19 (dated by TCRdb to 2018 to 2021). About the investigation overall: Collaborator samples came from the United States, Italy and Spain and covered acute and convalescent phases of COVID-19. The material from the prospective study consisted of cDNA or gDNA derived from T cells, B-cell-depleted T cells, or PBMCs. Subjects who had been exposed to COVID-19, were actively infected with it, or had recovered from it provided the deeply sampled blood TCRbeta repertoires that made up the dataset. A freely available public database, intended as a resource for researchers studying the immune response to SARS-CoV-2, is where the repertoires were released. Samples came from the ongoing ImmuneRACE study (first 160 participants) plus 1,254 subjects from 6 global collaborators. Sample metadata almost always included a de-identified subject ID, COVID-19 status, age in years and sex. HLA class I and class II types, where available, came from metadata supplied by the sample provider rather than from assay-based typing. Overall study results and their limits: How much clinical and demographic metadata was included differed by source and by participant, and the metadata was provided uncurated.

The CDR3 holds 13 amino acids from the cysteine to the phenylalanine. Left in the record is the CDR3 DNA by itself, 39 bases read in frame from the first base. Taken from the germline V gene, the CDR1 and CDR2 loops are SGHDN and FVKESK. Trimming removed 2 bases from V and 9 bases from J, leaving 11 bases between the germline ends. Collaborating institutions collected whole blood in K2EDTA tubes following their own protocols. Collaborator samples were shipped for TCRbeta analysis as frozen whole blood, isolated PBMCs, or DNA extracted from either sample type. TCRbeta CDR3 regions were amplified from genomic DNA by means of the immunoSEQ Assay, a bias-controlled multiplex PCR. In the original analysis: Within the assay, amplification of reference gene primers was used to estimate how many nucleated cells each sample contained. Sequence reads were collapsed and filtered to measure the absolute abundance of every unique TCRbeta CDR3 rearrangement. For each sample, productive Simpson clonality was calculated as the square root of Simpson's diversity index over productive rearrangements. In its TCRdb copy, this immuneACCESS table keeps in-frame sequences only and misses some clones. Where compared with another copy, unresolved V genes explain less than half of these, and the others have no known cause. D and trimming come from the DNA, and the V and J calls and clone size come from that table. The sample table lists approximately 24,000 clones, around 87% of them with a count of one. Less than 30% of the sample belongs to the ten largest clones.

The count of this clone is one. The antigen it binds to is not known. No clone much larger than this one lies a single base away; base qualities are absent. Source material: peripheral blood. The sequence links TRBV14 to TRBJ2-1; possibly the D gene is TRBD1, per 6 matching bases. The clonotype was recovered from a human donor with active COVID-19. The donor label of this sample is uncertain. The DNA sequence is TGTGCCAGCAGCCAAACAGGGAGAGGTGAGCAGTTCTTC. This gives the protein CASSQTGRGEQFF.